Described below is a single TCR beta chain sequence and its context. This sample was taken from a study of cytomegalovirus exposure and HLA in healthy donors. Trimming at V came to 6 bases and at J to 5 bases, leaving 12 bases not matched to a gene. Germline V CDR1 and CDR2: MNHNY, SVGAGI (reference sequence). This CDR3 is 16 amino acids long. The PCR contained 60 Vbeta and 13 Jbeta primers. TCRdb's copy holds only in-frame clones and misses some; the assay was immunoSEQ multiplex PCR. The table records about 160,000 clones, roughly 80% of them present only once. This sequence was found in a male donor in good health and CMV-seropositive. This chain joins TRBV6-6 and TRBJ1-5; TRBD1 matches 8 bases. Sequencing used PBMCs. CDR3 nucleotide sequence: TGTGCCAGCAGGCCCACTCGGACAGGGTATTATCAGCCCCAGCATTTT. This codes for CASRPTRTGYYQPQHF.